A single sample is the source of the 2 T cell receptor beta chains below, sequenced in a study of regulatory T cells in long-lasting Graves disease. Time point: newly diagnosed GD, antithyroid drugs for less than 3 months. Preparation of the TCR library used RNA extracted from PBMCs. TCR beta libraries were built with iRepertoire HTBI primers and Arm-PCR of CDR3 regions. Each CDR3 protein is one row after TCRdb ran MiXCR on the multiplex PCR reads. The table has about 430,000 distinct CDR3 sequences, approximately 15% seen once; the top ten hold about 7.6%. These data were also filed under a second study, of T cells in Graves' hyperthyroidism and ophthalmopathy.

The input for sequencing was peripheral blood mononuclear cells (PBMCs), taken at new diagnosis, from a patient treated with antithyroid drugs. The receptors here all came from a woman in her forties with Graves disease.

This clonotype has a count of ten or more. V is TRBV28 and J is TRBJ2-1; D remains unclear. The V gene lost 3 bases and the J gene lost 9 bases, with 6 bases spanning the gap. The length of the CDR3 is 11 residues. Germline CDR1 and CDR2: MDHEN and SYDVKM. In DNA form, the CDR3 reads TGTGCCAGCAGTTTCCGCGGTGAGCAGTTCTTC. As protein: CASSFRGEQFF.

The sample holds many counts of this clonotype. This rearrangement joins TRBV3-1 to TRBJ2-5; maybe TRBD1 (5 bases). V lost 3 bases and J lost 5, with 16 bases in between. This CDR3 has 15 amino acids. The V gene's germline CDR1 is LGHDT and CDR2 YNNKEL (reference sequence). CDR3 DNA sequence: TGTGCCAGCAGCCATAAAACGGTTGGGGCCGAGACCCAGTACTTC. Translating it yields CASSHKTVGAETQYF.